These T cell receptor beta chains were read from a single sample in a study of OX40 agonist ivuxolimab in advanced cancers. The assay was immunoSEQ multiplex PCR, and TCRdb's table has in-frame clones only and misses some. The sample shows approximately 69,000 clones, 86% of them seen only once. This specimen consisted of CD4+ or CD8+ T cells sorted from blood, obtained in a trial of the OX40 agonist ivuxolimab. All receptors derive from an adult with an advanced solid tumor such as melanoma, head and neck, liver or kidney cancer. Each CDR3 is given with its conserved first and last residue. Each record gives: D gene, J gene, CDR3 length, V gene, clone size, CDR3 protein, CDR3 DNA. A D gene is named only where the DNA matches it firmly. A row's size may be missing; if present it is once, few, many or a size class.

D gene: TRBD1; J gene: TRBJ1-1; CDR3 length: 15; V gene: TRBV6-5; clone size: -; CDR3 protein: CASSYWTGRNTEAFF; CDR3 DNA: TGTGCCAGCAGTTACTGGACAGGGAGAAACACTGAAGCTTTCTTT
D gene: TRBD1; J gene: TRBJ1-2; CDR3 length: 15; V gene: TRBV7-6; clone size: -; CDR3 protein: CASSYLQGINYGYTF; CDR3 DNA: TGTGCCAGCAGCTACTTACAGGGGATTAACTATGGCTACACCTTC
D gene: -; J gene: TRBJ1-5; CDR3 length: 14; V gene: TRBV7-2; clone size: -; CDR3 protein: CASSPREGNQPQHF; CDR3 DNA: TGTGCCAGCAGCCCCAGGGAGGGTAATCAGCCCCAGCATTTT
D gene: -; J gene: TRBJ1-1; CDR3 length: 14; V gene: TRBV18; clone size: -; CDR3 protein: CASSPIEGYTEAFF; CDR3 DNA: TGTGCCAGCTCACCAATCGAGGGGTACACTGAAGCTTTCTTT
D gene: -; J gene: TRBJ2-2; CDR3 length: 16; V gene: TRBV11-3; clone size: -; CDR3 protein: CASSLSSRVGTGELFF; CDR3 DNA: TGTGCCAGCAGCTTATCGAGCAGGGTGGGCACCGGGGAGCTGTTTTTT
D gene: -; J gene: TRBJ1-6; CDR3 length: 15; V gene: TRBV19; clone size: -; CDR3 protein: CASSIAARGGSPLHF; CDR3 DNA: TGTGCCAGTAGTATAGCGGCCAGGGGTGGTTCACCCCTCCACTTT
D gene: -; J gene: TRBJ2-1; CDR3 length: 17; V gene: TRBV18; clone size: -; CDR3 protein: CASSPPAMGSSYNEQFF; CDR3 DNA: TGTGCCAGCTCACCACCCGCAATGGGAAGCTCCTACAATGAGCAGTTCTTC
D gene: -; J gene: TRBJ2-3; CDR3 length: 13; V gene: TRBV5-4; clone size: -; CDR3 protein: CASSTRPTDTQYF; CDR3 DNA: TGTGCCAGCAGCACCCGCCCTACAGATACGCAGTATTTT
D gene: -; J gene: TRBJ2-3; CDR3 length: 16; V gene: TRBV5-1; clone size: -; CDR3 protein: CANSFSGTGSTDTQYF; CDR3 DNA: TGCGCCAACAGCTTTTCCGGGACTGGAAGCACAGATACGCAGTATTTT
D gene: TRBD1; J gene: TRBJ1-1; CDR3 length: 15; V gene: TRBV7-2; clone size: -; CDR3 protein: CASSPRDRTNTEAFF; CDR3 DNA: TGTGCCAGCAGCCCGAGGGACAGGACGAACACTGAAGCTTTCTTT
D gene: -; J gene: TRBJ1-1; CDR3 length: 14; V gene: TRBV6-6; clone size: -; CDR3 protein: CASSYRSGVTEAFF; CDR3 DNA: TGTGCCAGCAGTTACCGGTCAGGGGTAACTGAAGCTTTCTTT
D gene: TRBD2; J gene: TRBJ2-2; CDR3 length: 15; V gene: TRBV19; clone size: -; CDR3 protein: CASMEGLAGPGELFF; CDR3 DNA: TGTGCCAGTATGGAGGGACTAGCGGGACCCGGGGAGCTGTTTTTT
D gene: -; J gene: TRBJ2-5; CDR3 length: 12; V gene: TRBV30; clone size: once; CDR3 protein: CAWSTLRETQYF; CDR3 DNA: TGTGCCTGGAGTACTCTGAGGGAGACCCAGTACTTC
D gene: -; J gene: TRBJ1-4; CDR3 length: 17; V gene: TRBV5-1; clone size: once; CDR3 protein: CASSLDAVGRTNEKLFF; CDR3 DNA: TGCGCCAGCAGCTTGGATGCCGTGGGGCGTACCAATGAAAAACTGTTTTTT
D gene: -; J gene: TRBJ2-6; CDR3 length: 17; V gene: TRBV5-1; clone size: -; CDR3 protein: CASSLVGSSSGANVLTF; CDR3 DNA: TGCGCCAGCAGCTTGGTCGGCAGCTCCTCTGGGGCCAACGTCCTGACTTTC
D gene: -; J gene: TRBJ2-2; CDR3 length: 12; V gene: TRBV29-1; clone size: -; CDR3 protein: CSVRENTGELFF; CDR3 DNA: TGCAGCGTGAGGGAGAACACCGGGGAGCTGTTTTTT
D gene: -; J gene: TRBJ2-1; CDR3 length: 14; V gene: TRBV9; clone size: -; CDR3 protein: CASSVVVQNNEQFF; CDR3 DNA: TGTGCCAGCAGCGTAGTAGTACAAAACAATGAGCAGTTCTTC
D gene: TRBD1; J gene: TRBJ2-3; CDR3 length: 15; V gene: TRBV30; clone size: once; CDR3 protein: CAWSTGQERTDTQYF; CDR3 DNA: TGTGCCTGGAGTACCGGACAGGAGAGGACAGATACGCAGTATTTT
D gene: -; J gene: TRBJ2-5; CDR3 length: 15; V gene: TRBV18; clone size: -; CDR3 protein: CASSPSDGEQETQYF; CDR3 DNA: TGTGCCAGCTCACCTTCCGATGGGGAACAAGAGACCCAGTACTTC
D gene: -; J gene: TRBJ2-1; CDR3 length: 15; V gene: TRBV30; clone size: -; CDR3 protein: CAWSPRTARSNEQFF; CDR3 DNA: TGTGCCTGGAGTCCTCGGACCGCACGCTCCAATGAGCAGTTCTTC
D gene: -; J gene: TRBJ1-5; CDR3 length: 13; V gene: TRBV2; clone size: -; CDR3 protein: CASRWSVDQPQHF; CDR3 DNA: TGTGCCAGCAGGTGGAGTGTGGATCAGCCCCAGCATTTT
D gene: -; J gene: TRBJ2-4; CDR3 length: 15; V gene: TRBV19; clone size: once; CDR3 protein: CASSGGGSAKNIQYF; CDR3 DNA: TGTGCCAGTAGTGGGGGCGGTAGTGCCAAAAACATTCAGTACTTC
D gene: -; J gene: TRBJ2-2; CDR3 length: 14; V gene: TRBV13; clone size: -; CDR3 protein: CASSYGTPLGELFF; CDR3 DNA: TGTGCCAGCAGCTACGGGACTCCGCTCGGGGAGCTGTTTTTT
D gene: TRBD1; J gene: TRBJ2-2; CDR3 length: 15; V gene: TRBV19; clone size: -; CDR3 protein: CASSIVTGGAGELFF; CDR3 DNA: TGTGCCAGTAGTATAGTAACAGGGGGCGCCGGGGAGCTGTTTTTT